This T cell receptor (beta chain) was observed in a study of blood T cell repertoires in COVID-19. Assay used: immunoSEQ multiplex PCR; TCRdb lists only in-frame clones, some missing. The table has roughly 170,000 clones, 84% seen once. The CDR3 has 12 residues. From germline, CDR1 is SGHAT and CDR2 FQNNGV. The V gene lost 0 bases and the J gene lost 7 bases, with 7 bases spanning the gap. The clonotype was recovered from a human donor in a cohort sampled during active COVID-19. This rearrangement joins TRBV11-2 to TRBJ2-7; possible D gene TRBD1, 5 bases. Material: peripheral blood. The chain's CDR3 is CASSLDWTEQYF. The DNA for the CDR3 is TGTGCCAGCAGCTTAGATTGGACAGAGCAGTACTTC.